This passage covers 24 T cell receptor beta chains from one sample sequenced in a study of T-cell reconstitution after alpha-beta-depleted transplantation in children. Library preparation (for TCRbeta) was performed with unique molecular identifiers. TCRdb called the PCR reads again in MiXCR, with one record for every CDR3 protein. The repertoire consists of 600,000 to 700,000 distinct CDR3 sequences, with 16% occurring once and the leading ten covering 1.1%. The material was PBMCs from the stem cell graft donor, obtained from the stem cell graft. These receptors were taken from a human donor who donated a stem cell graft to a child with acute myeloid leukemia.

This clonotype turned up a few times. The gene calls are TRBV7-3 and TRBJ2-7, with 8 bases aligning to TRBD1. Germline CDR1 is SGHTA and CDR2 is FQGTGA. The CDR3 runs to 14 residues. The V gene end was trimmed by 2 bases and the J gene end by 6 bases; junction bases not matched to a gene: 6. The CDR3 here is CASSLGAGGAEQYF. In DNA form, the CDR3 reads TGTGCCAGCAGCTTAGGCGCAGGGGGCGCCGAGCAGTACTTC.

This clonotype was seen many times. This chain connects TRBV20-1 to TRBJ2-7; D is possibly TRBD2 (6 bases). Germline assignment: CDR1 DFQATT and CDR2 SNEGSKA (reference sequence). The CDR3 totals 12 residues. V lost 6 bases, J lost 0 bases, and 9 bases lay in between. The CDR3 coding sequence is TGCAGTGCCGGCGGGGCCTCCTACGAGCAGTACGTC. Translation: CSAGGASYEQYV.

The chain carries TRBV27 and TRBJ1-2; a weak D match, TRBD1 (6 bases). Germline-derived CDR1 and CDR2 are MNHEY and SMNVEV (reference sequence). V was trimmed by 5 bases and J by 7 bases, leaving 17 bases between them. There are 14 residues in the CDR3. CDR3 loop: CASSRDIAFRGYTF. CDR3 sequence (DNA): TGTGCCAGCAGTCGGGACATCGCATTTCGTGGCTACACCTTC.

This rearrangement joins TRBV4-1 to TRBJ1-5; 10 bases align to TRBD1. This CDR3 has 15 residues. V shed 1 base and J 6 bases; nucleotides not matched to a gene: 3. Germline CDR1 MGHRA, CDR2 YSYEKL. The CDR3 DNA reads as TGCGCCAGCAGCCAAGGGGGGACAGGGGTTCAGCCCCAGCATTTT. Protein: CASSQGGTGVQPQHF.

This clonotype came up many times. The chain recombines TRBV12-3 or TRBV12-4 with TRBJ1-5; D remains unclear. Trimming pared 7 bases from V and 1 base from J, leaving 11 bases between. The CDR3 runs to 14 residues. CDR3 bases: TGTGCCAGCACCCCGGGCAGGAGCAATCAGCCCCAGCATTTT. It is translated as CASTPGRSNQPQHF.

This clonotype was found a few times. The chain is built from TRBV15 and TRBJ1-2; tentative D call: TRBD1 (5 bases). CDR3 length: 12 residues. Germline lookup yields CDR1 LNHNV and CDR2 YYDKDF (reference sequence). Between the trimmed V and J ends, which lost 0 bases and 8 bases, there was a span of 7 bases. CDR3 sequence (DNA): TGTGCCACCAGCAGAGAACGGGGCGGCTACACCTTC. It translates to CATSRERGGYTF.

In its sample, this clonotype was seen many times. The chain carries TRBV20-1 and TRBJ1-1; the D is unclear. V lost 2 bases and J 5 bases, leaving 12 bases between the germline ends. The CDR3 sequence is 13 residues long. The germline V gene has CDR1 DFQATT and CDR2 SNEGSKA (reference sequence). CDR3 loop: CSARPTWGTEAFF. The CDR3 region has the DNA TGCAGTGCTAGACCGACGTGGGGAACTGAAGCTTTCTTT.

This clonotype was observed a few times. The rearrangement uses TRBV18 and TRBJ2-1; TRBD2 matches at 13 bases. Germline values: CDR1 KGHSH, CDR2 LQKENI. Losses at the gene ends were 6 bases for V and 6 bases for J; bases not matched to a gene: 5. This CDR3 is 15 amino acids long. The CDR3 sequence: CASSRTSGGSNEQFF. CDR3 nucleotide sequence: TGTGCCAGCTCGCGGACTAGCGGGGGTTCCAATGAGCAGTTCTTC. Using reference TRBV18 and TRBJ2-1 for the parts outside the CDR3, the full variable domain is NAGVMQNPRHLVRRRGQEARLRCSPMKGHSHVYWYRQLPEEGLKFMVYLQKENIIDESGMPKERFSAEFPKEGPSILRIQQVVRGDSAAYFCASSRTSGGSNEQFFGPGTRLTVL.

The sample holds many counts of this clonotype. J is TRBJ2-5 and V is TRBV29-1, with 13 bases identical to TRBD2. CDR3 length equals 16 residues. The germline CDR1 and CDR2 sequences are SQVTM and ANQGSEA. Unmatched junction bases numbered 10, after V lost 4 bases and J lost 5 bases. The CDR3 reads CSVAFGTSGVLETQYF. The CDR3 DNA reads TGCAGCGTTGCCTTCGGGACTAGCGGGGTATTGGAGACCCAGTACTTC.

This clonotype was seen only a few times. The chain couples TRBV7-2 to TRBJ1-6; the D gene is possibly TRBD1 (5 bases). Germline-derived CDR1 and CDR2 are SGHTA and FQGNSA. V lost 5 bases to trimming and J lost 7 bases, with 15 bases between them. The CDR3 runs to 15 residues. The DNA for the CDR3 is TGTGCCAGCAGCCGTCAACGGGGGGTAAATTCACCCCTCCACTTT. This codes for CASSRQRGVNSPLHF.

The V call is TRBV6-6, the J call TRBJ1-2; D possibly corresponds to TRBD1 (6 bases). The CDR3 runs 13 residues. V lost 7 bases and J 2 bases, leaving 11 bases between the germline ends. In germline, CDR1 is MNHNY, CDR2 SVGAGI (reference sequence). CDR3 sequence reads: CASTSTGNYGYTF. CDR3 DNA: TGTGCCAGCACTTCGACAGGAAACTATGGCTACACCTTC.

The chain is built from TRBV25-1 and TRBJ1-2; 7 nucleotides match TRBD1. Germline CDR1 is MGHDK and CDR2 is SYGVNS. J lost 4 bases, V lost 3 bases, and 2 bases had no gene match. This CDR3 is built from 13 residues. The CDR3 DNA reads as TGTGCCAGCAGTGAGGGACAGCCCTATGGCTACACCTTC. Encoded protein: CASSEGQPYGYTF.

This clonotype occurred many times. V usage is TRBV29-1 and J usage is TRBJ1-1; D unclear. Between the trimmed V and J ends, which lost 0 bases and 14 bases, there was a span of 10 bases. The CDR3 covers 10 residues. Germline CDR1 and CDR2: SQVTM and ANQGSEA. The CDR3 loop is CSVEEGASFF. CDR3 nucleotides: TGCAGCGTTGAAGAGGGAGCCTCCTTCTTT. Combining the CDR3 with reference TRBV29-1 and TRBJ1-1 gives the whole variable domain SAVISQKPSRDICQRGTSLTIQCQVDSQVTMMFWYRQQPGQSLTLIATANQGSEATYESGFVIDKFPISRPNLTFSTLTVSNMSPEDSSIYLCSVEEGASFFGQGTRLTVV.

Comment on this clonotype: This clone may be a read error of a much larger clone one base away. For the CDR3, the DNA is TGTGCCGGCAACCACCACAGGGGACGGGACACTGAAGCTTTCTTT. The encoded protein is CAGNHHRGRDTEAFF. This rearrangement joins TRBV27 to TRBJ1-1, with 7 bases lining up with TRBD1. Per germline, CDR1 MNHEY and CDR2 SMNVEV (reference sequence). Losses at the gene ends were 11 bases for V and 3 bases for J; bases not matched to a gene: 15. This CDR3 has 15 residues.

This clonotype was detected ten times or more. V usage is TRBV5-5 and J usage is TRBJ2-3; TRBD1 matches 7 bases. CDR1 and CDR2 (germline): SGHKS, YYEKEE (reference sequence). The trim removed 2 bases at V and 2 bases at J, leaving 5 bases unmatched. This CDR3 has 15 amino acids. CDR3 DNA: TGTGCCAGCAGCTTTTCGGACAGGCCCACAGATACGCAGTATTTT. As protein: CASSFSDRPTDTQYF.

This clonotype was observed many times. The chain combines TRBV5-1 with TRBJ2-5; D is perhaps TRBD2 (6 bases). The V and J ends lost 0 bases and 4 bases respectively, with 16 bases between them. Germline lookup yields CDR1 SGHRS and CDR2 YFSETQ. The CDR3 runs 16 residues. In DNA, the CDR3 is TGCGCCAGCAGCTTGGCGATGGGACTCGCGGGAGAGACCCAGTACTTC. It is translated as CASSLAMGLAGETQYF.

This clonotype has more than one count but fewer than ten. The chain carries TRBV20-1 and TRBJ2-3, with D uncertain. Germline CDR1 DFQATT, CDR2 SNEGSKA (reference sequence). This CDR3 has 14 amino acids. The V end was cut by 4 bases, the J end by 7 bases, with 18 bases between. CDR3 DNA: TGCAGTGCTAAATCGTCACAGATGAAAAATACGCAGTATTTT. Protein sequence: CSAKSSQMKNTQYF.

The chain is built from TRBV5-6 and TRBJ2-7, with unresolved D. The V gene's germline CDR1 is SGHDT and CDR2 YYEEEE. Trimming left V 9 bases short and J 3 bases short, with 16 bases between. The CDR3 is made up of 13 amino acids. The CDR3 DNA sequence: TGTGCCATGAGCCGCGGACGCGTCTACGAGCAGTACGTC. Its protein is CAMSRGRVYEQYV.

Only a few counts were recorded for this clonotype. The chain uses TRBV20-1 and TRBJ1-5; 7 nucleotides align to TRBD1. This CDR3 has 12 residues. The V and J ends lost 5 bases and 6 bases, in that order; junction bases with no gene match: 4. From germline, CDR1 is DFQATT and CDR2 SNEGSKA (reference sequence). The CDR3 sequence is CSALYRGQPQHF. Written as DNA, the CDR3 is TGCAGTGCTCTCTACAGGGGTCAGCCCCAGCATTTT.

This clonotype was recorded a few times. This chain links TRBV20-1 with TRBJ2-3, with 7 positions matching TRBD1. CDR1 DFQATT and CDR2 SNEGSKA come from the germline V gene (reference sequence). V lost 5 bases and J lost 3; bases outside the gene matches: 8. CDR3 size: 14 residues. As DNA, the CDR3 is TGCAGTGCTGCCGACAGGGCAGCGACAGATACGCAGTATTTT. Protein sequence: CSAADRAATDTQYF.

Remarks on this clonotype: A read error may explain this, as a much larger clone is one base away. The rearrangement uses TRBV7-2 and TRBJ1-1; D might be TRBD1 (5 bases). CDR3 length equals 15 residues. CDR1 is SGHTA, CDR2 FQGNSA, per germline. The CDR3, as DNA: TGTGCCAGCAGCTTAGCGGGGGGGAGGAACTCTGAAGCTTTCTTT. Protein: CASSLAGGRNSEAFF.

The rearrangement joins TRBV4-3 to TRBJ2-3; D tentatively reads TRBD1 or TRBD2 (6 bases each). Germline loops: CDR1 LGHNA, CDR2 YSLEER. This CDR3 is 16 amino acids long. V was pared by 0 bases and J by 0 bases, with 10 bases between. The CDR3 loop is CASSQDTGASTDTQYF. DNA of the CDR3: TGCGCCAGCAGCCAAGACACGGGGGCGAGCACAGATACGCAGTATTTT.

This clonotype was recorded at least ten times. The chain uses TRBV7-2 and TRBJ2-7, with D possibly TRBD2 on 5 matching bases. There are 13 residues in the CDR3. From germline, CDR1 is SGHTA and CDR2 FQGNSA. With 2 bases removed from V and 3 bases from J, the gap between germline ends came to 8 bases. This CDR3 reads CASSLMGSYEQYV. Here the CDR3 DNA reads TGTGCCAGCAGCTTAATGGGGAGCTACGAGCAGTACGTC.

This clonotype was seen a handful of times. The J gene is TRBJ2-3, the V gene TRBV7-2; D may match TRBD1 or TRBD2 (6 bases each). Germline V CDR1 and CDR2: SGHTA, FQGNSA. Trimming stripped 4 bases from V and 6 bases from J, with 17 bases between. The CDR3 spans 15 residues. In nucleotides, the CDR3 is TGTGCCAGCAGCTCCCGGGGGCCCAGCGGGGATACGCAGTATTTT. Translated, it gives CASSSRGPSGDTQYF.